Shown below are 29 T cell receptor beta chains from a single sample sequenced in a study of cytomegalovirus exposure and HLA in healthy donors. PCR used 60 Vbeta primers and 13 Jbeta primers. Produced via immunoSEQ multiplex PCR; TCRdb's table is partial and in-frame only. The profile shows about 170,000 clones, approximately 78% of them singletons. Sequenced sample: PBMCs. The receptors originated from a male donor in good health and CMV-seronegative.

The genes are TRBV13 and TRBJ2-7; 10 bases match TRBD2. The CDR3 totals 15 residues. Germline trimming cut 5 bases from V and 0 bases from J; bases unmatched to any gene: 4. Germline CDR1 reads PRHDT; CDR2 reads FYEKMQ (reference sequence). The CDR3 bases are TGTGCCAGCAGCCCTAGCGGGGGTCTCTCCTACGAGCAGTACTTC. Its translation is CASSPSGGLSYEQYF.

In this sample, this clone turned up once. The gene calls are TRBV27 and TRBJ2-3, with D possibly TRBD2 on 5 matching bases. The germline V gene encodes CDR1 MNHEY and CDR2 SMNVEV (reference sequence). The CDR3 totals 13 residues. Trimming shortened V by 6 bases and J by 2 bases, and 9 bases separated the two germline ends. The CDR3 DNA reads TGTGCCAGCAGCAGCGGACCCACAGATACGCAGTATTTT. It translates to CASSSGPTDTQYF.

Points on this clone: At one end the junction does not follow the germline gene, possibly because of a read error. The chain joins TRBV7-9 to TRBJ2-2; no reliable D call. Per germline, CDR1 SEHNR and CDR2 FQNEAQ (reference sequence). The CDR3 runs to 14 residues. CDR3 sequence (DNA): TGTTCCAGCAGCTTAGCCCGGAACACCGGGGAGCTGTTTTTT. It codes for CSSSLARNTGELFF.

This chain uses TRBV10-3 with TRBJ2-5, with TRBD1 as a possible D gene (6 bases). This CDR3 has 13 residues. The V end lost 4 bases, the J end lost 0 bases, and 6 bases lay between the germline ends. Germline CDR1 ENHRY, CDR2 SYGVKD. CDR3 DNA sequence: TGTGCCATCAGTGGGGACAACCAAGAGACCCAGTACTTC. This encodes CAISGDNQETQYF.

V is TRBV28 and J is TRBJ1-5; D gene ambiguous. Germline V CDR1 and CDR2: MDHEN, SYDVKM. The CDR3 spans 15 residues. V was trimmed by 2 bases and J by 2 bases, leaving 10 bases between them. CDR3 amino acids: CASSLEGWGNQPQHF. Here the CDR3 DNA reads TGTGCCAGCAGTTTAGAGGGATGGGGCAATCAGCCCCAGCATTTT.

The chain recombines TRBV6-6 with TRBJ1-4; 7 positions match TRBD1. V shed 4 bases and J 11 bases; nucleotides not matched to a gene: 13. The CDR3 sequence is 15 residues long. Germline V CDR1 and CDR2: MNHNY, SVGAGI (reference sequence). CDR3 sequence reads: CASSSVQGPKSKLFF. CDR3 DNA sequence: TGTGCCAGCAGTTCCGTACAGGGGCCGAAATCTAAACTGTTTTTT.

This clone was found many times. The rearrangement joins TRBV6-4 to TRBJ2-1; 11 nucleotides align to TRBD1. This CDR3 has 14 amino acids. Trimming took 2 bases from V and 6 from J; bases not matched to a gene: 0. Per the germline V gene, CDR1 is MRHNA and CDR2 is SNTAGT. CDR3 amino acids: CASSDGTGGNEQFF. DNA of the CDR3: TGTGCCAGCAGTGACGGGACAGGGGGCAATGAGCAGTTCTTC.

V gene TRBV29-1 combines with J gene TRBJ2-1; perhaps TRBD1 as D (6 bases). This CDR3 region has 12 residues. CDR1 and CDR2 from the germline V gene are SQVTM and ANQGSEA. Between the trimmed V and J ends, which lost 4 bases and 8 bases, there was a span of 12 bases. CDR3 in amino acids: CSVVRQVHEQFF. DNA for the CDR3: TGCAGCGTTGTTCGACAGGTCCATGAGCAGTTCTTC.

CDR3 bases: TGTGCCAGCAGCTTAGGTAGCCGGTCAGATACGCAGTATTTT. Residues: CASSLGSRSDTQYF. V is TRBV7-8 and J is TRBJ2-3; no definite D call. The length of the CDR3 is 14 residues. Deletions cut 1 base from V and 4 bases from J, with 9 bases between. Germline assignment: CDR1 SGHVS and CDR2 FQNEAQ.

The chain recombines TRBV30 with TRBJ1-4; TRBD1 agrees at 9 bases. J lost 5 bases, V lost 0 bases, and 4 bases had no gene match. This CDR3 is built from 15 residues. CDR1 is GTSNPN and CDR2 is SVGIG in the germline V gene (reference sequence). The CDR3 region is CAWSVGTGRNEKLFF. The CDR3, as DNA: TGTGCCTGGAGTGTGGGGACAGGGAGGAATGAAAAACTGTTTTTT.

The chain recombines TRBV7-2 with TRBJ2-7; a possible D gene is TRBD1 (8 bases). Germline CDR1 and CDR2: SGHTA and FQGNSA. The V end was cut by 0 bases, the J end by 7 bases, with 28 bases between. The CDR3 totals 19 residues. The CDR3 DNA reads TGTGCCAGCAGCTTAGCCGCGCCCGGACAGGGTAGCGGGCTGGGGGAGCAGTACTTC. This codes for CASSLAAPGQGSGLGEQYF.

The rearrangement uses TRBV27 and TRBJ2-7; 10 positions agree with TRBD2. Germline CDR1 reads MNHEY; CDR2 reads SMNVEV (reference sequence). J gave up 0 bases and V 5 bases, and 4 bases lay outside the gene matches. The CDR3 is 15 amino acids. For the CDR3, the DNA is TGTGCCAGCAGTCCGGGACTAGCGATCTCCTACGAGCAGTACTTC. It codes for CASSPGLAISYEQYF.

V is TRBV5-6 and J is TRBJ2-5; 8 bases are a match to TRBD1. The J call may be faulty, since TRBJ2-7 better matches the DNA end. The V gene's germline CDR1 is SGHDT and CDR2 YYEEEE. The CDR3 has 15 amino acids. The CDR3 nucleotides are TGTGCCAGCAGCCCTTTTGGACAGGGTCCCTACGAGCAGTACTTC. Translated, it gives CASSPFGQGPYEQYF.

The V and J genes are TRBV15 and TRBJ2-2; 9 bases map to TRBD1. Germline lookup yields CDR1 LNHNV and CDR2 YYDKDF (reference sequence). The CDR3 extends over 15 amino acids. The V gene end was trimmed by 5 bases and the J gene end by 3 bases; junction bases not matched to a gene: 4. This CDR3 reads CATSWGQGYTGELFF. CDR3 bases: TGTGCCACCAGCTGGGGACAGGGATACACCGGGGAGCTGTTTTTT.

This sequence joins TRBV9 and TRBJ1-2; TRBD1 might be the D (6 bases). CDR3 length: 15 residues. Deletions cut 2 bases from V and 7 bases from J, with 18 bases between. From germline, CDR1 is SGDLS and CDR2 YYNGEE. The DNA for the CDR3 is TGTGCCAGCAGCGTGGAGGCAGGGGTCGGGGTTGGCTACACCTTC. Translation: CASSVEAGVGVGYTF.

The CDR3 sequence: CSVEQGSGGTGELFF. DNA of the CDR3: TGCAGCGTTGAACAGGGGAGCGGTGGCACCGGGGAGCTGTTTTTT. This chain joins TRBV29-1 and TRBJ2-2; possibly TRBD1 for D (6 bases). The germline V gene has CDR1 SQVTM and CDR2 ANQGSEA. Trimming took off 2 bases at V and 4 bases at J, with 14 bases between the two ends. The length of the CDR3 is 15 residues.

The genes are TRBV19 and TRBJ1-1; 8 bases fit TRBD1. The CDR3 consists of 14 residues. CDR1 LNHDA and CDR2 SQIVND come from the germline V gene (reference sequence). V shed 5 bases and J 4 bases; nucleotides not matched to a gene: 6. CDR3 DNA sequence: TGTGCCAGTAGTTTCCCGACAGGGGCCACTGAAGCTTTCTTT. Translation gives CASSFPTGATEAFF.

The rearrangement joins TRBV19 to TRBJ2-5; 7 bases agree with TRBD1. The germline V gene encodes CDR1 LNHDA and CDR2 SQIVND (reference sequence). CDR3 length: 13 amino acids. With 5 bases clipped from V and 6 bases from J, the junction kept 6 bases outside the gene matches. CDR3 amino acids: CASSPDRVKTQYF. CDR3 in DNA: TGTGCCAGTAGTCCCGACAGGGTAAAGACCCAGTACTTC.

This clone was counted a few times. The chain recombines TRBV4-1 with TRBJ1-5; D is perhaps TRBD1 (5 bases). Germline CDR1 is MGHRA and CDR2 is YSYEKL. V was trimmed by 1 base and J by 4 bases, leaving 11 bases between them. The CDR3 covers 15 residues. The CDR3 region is CASSQVSGSNQPQHF. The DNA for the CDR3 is TGCGCCAGCAGCCAAGTTTCAGGGTCAAATCAGCCCCAGCATTTT.

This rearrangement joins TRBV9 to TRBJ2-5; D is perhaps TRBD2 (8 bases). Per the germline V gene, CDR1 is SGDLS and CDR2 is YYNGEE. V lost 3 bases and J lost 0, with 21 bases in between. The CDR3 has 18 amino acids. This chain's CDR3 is CASSGQTGKTSDQETQYF. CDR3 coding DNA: TGTGCCAGCAGCGGGCAGACAGGGAAGACTAGCGACCAAGAGACCCAGTACTTC. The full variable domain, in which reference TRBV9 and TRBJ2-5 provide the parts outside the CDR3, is DSGVTQTPKHLITATGQRVTLRCSPRSGDLSVYWYQQSLDQGLQFLIQYYNGEERAKGNILERFSAQQFPDLHSELNLSSLELGDSALYFCASSGQTGKTSDQETQYFGPGTRLLVL.

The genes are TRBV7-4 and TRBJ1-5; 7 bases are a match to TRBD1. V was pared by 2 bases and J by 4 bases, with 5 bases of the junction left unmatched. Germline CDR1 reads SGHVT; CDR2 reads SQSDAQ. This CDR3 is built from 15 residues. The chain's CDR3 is CASSLRDRQNQPQHF. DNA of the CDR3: TGTGCCAGCAGCTTAAGGGACAGACAAAATCAGCCCCAGCATTTT.

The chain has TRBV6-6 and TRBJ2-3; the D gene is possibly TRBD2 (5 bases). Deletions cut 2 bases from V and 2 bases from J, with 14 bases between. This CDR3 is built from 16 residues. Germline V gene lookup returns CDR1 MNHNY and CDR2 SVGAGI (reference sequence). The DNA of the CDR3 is TGTGCCAGCAGTTACGTCGACTACCCTAACACAGATACGCAGTATTTT. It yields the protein CASSYVDYPNTDTQYF.

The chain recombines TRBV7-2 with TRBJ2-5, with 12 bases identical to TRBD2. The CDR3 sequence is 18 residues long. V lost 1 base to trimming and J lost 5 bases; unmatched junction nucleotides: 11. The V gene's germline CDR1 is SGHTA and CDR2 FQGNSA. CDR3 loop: CASSLVLAGGPDFETQYF. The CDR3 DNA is TGTGCCAGCAGCTTAGTCCTAGCGGGGGGGCCAGATTTTGAGACCCAGTACTTC.

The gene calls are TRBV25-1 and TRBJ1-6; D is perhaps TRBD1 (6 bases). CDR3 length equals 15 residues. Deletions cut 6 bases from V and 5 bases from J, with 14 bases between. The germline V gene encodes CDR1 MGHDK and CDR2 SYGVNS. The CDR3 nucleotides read TGTGCCAGCAGGAGCGGGACACTAAATAATTCACCCCTCCACTTT. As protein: CASRSGTLNNSPLHF.

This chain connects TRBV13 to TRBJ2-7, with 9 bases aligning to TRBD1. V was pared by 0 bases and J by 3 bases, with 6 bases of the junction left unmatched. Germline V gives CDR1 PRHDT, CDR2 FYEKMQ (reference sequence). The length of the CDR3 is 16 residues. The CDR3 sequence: CASSLGTGQGLYEQYF. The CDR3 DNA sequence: TGTGCCAGCAGCTTAGGGACGGGACAGGGACTCTACGAGCAGTACTTC. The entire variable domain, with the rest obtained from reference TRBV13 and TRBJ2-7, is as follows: AAGVIQSPRHLIKEKRETATLKCYPIPRHDTVYWYQQGPGQDPQFLISFYEKMQSDKGSIPDRFSAQQFSDYHSELNMSSLELGDSALYFCASSLGTGQGLYEQYFGPGTRLTVT.

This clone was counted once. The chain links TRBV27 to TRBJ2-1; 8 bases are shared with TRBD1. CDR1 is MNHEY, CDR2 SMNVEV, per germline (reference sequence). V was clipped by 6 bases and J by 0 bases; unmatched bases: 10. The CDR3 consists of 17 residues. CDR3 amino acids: CASRDRALPSSYNEQFF. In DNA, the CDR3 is TGTGCCAGCAGGGACAGGGCTCTACCCAGCTCCTACAATGAGCAGTTCTTC.

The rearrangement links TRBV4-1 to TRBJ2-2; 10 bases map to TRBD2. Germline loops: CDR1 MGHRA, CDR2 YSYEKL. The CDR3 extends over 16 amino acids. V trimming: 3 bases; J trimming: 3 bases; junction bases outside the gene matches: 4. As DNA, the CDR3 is TGCGCCAGCAGCCAGCAACTAGCGGGATACACCGGGGAGCTGTTTTTT. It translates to CASSQQLAGYTGELFF.

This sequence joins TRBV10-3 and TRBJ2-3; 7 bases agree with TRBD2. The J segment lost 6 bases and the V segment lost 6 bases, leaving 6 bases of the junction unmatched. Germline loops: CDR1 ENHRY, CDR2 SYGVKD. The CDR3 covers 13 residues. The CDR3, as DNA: TGTGCCATCAGGAGCGGGATCGGGGATACGCAGTATTTT. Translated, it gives CAIRSGIGDTQYF.

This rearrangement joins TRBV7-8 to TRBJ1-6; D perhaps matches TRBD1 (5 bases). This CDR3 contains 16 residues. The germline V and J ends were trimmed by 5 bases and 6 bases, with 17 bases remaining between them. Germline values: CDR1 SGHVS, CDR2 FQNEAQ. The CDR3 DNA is TGTGCCAGCAGCGAGTTGACAGTCCGAACTAATTCACCCCTCCACTTT. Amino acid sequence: CASSELTVRTNSPLHF.